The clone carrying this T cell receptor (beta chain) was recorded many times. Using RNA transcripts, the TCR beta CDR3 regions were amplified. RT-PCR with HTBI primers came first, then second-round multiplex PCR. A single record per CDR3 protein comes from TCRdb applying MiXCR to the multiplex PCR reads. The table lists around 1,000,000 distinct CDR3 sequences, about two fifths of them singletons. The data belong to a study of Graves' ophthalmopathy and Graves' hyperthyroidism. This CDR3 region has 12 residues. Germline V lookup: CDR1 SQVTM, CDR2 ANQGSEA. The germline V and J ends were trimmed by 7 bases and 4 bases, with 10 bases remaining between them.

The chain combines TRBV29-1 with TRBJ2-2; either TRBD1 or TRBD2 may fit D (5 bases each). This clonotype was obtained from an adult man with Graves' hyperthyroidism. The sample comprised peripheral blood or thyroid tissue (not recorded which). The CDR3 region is CSATGPTGELFF. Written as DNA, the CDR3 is TGCAGCGCAACGGGGCCCACCGGGGAGCTGTTTTTT.